Listed below are T cell receptor beta chains from one sample, sequenced in a study of immune characterization of retroperitoneal liposarcoma. TCRdb called the PCR reads again in MiXCR, with one record for every CDR3 protein. The data show roughly 2,900 distinct CDR3 sequences, 27% seen once. Material: tumor tissue. These receptors all stem from a female donor with retroperitoneal liposarcoma. Each CDR3 is given without its conserved first and last residue. The D gene is left open where the match is weak.

TRBV6-5	.	TRBD1	ASSYSYRGPYEQY
TRBV25-1	TRBJ2-2	.	ASTRGRVGLAGELF
TRBV6-1	TRBJ1-5	TRBD1	ASKTGGPHQPQH
TRBV19	TRBJ2-4	TRBD1	ASSIPGTGKDEQY
TRBV10-3	TRBJ1-1	TRBD1	AISETGVTEAF